This T cell receptor (beta chain) was documented in a study of blood T cell repertoires in COVID-19. Whole-study context: Acute and convalescent COVID-19 samples came from the United States, Italy and Spain. T cells, B-cell-depleted T cells, or PBMCs provided the cDNA or gDNA that served as material.

The germline V gene encodes CDR1 MNHNY and CDR2 SVGAGI (reference sequence). Unmatched junction bases numbered 6, after V lost 6 bases and J lost 5 bases. This CDR3 comprises 14 residues. Original processing notes: It was from reference gene primer amplification that nucleated cell counts were estimated. The table came from immunoSEQ multiplex PCR; TCRdb's copy has only in-frame clones and leaves some out. V and J calls and clone size are as listed in that table; D and trimming were resolved from the DNA. In the table there are roughly 70,000 clones, roughly 86% of which are singletons. The rearrangement links TRBV6-6 to TRBJ2-3, with 9 positions matching TRBD1. The receptor's source is a man aged 65-85 years with active COVID-19. Sequences were obtained from peripheral blood. CDR3 sequence reads: CASSPGTGKDTQYF. In DNA, the CDR3 is TGTGCCAGCAGCCCCGGGACAGGGAAAGATACGCAGTATTTT.